The TCR beta chain under discussion was sequenced for a study of vaccination and CD4 T cells after COVID-19. The study, taken as a whole, reports: The median SARS-CoV-2-reactive clonotype number increased from approximately 21 to 38, without statistical significance.

This clonotype was seen a few times. As yet, its antigen is unknown. The treatment was: roughly 10-day PBMC culture with coronavirus spike peptide pools or control peptides (ViraFEST assay). After expanding antigen-specific T cells with peptide pools, ViraFEST sequenced their TCRs. Peptide pools at 8.5 to 10 ug/ml stimulated around 2 million PBMCs per well with approximately 9.3 IU/ml IL-2. An Oncomine TCR Beta short-read assay was used to sequence the DNA from cultured CD4+ T cells. From cultured CD4+ T cells, genomic DNA was extracted. TCRdb passed the PCR reads through MiXCR, listing each CDR3 protein once. The sample holds about 18,000 distinct CDR3 sequences; 40% to 50% are singletons and the top ten take over 7%. The material sequenced was CD4+ T cells from blood, cultured in vitro, taken after SARS-CoV-2 vaccination. The sequence derives from a human donor who had recovered from COVID-19.

The CDR3 coding sequence is TGCAGTGCGACAACTTATACGGGAGTCACAGATACGCAGTATTTT. It yields the protein CSATTYTGVTDTQYF. This chain connects TRBV20-1 to TRBJ2-3, with D maybe TRBD2 (6 bases). CDR3 length equals 15 residues. Per the germline V gene, CDR1 is DFQATT and CDR2 is SNEGSKA (reference sequence). V was pared by 6 bases and J by 2 bases, with 18 bases between.